The rows below give T cell receptor beta chains drawn from one sample of a study of blood T cell repertoires in COVID-19. The repertoire was sequenced with immunoSEQ multiplex PCR; TCRdb's copy has only in-frame clones and lacks some. There are about 45,000 clones in the sample; around 86% occur only once, and around 4.5% lies in the top ten. Sequencing was done on a sample of peripheral blood. The receptors were sampled from a human donor in a cohort sampled during active COVID-19. Both conserved end residues are part of each CDR3. The D gene is left open where the match is weak. Rows give clone size only sometimes, using once, few, many, or a class for an expanded clone.

V gene	clone size	D gene	J gene	CDR3 protein	CDR3 DNA
TRBV19	.	TRBD1	TRBJ1-1	CASSVDRAQGTEAFF	TGTGCCAGTAGTGTAGACAGGGCTCAAGGCACTGAAGCTTTCTTT
TRBV3-1/TRBV3-2	.	.	TRBJ2-1	CASSQGPSSRGYRSKFF	TGTGCCAGCAGCCAAGGTCCCTCCTCCCGAGGCTACAGGAGTAAGTTCTTC
TRBV11-2	.	TRBD2	TRBJ2-1	CASSALAGYNEQFF	TGTGCCAGCAGCGCACTAGCGGGCTACAATGAGCAGTTCTTC
TRBV7-2	.	TRBD1	TRBJ2-3	CASSWGPGGANTQYF	TGTGCCAGCAGCTGGGGGCCAGGGGGCGCAAATACGCAGTATTTT
TRBV24-1	once	TRBD1	TRBJ1-4	CATTSGTGFGEKLFF	TGTGCCACCACTTCCGGGACAGGGTTTGGTGAAAAACTGTTTTTT
TRBV7-6	.	.	TRBJ2-2	CASSSRERGELFF	TGTGCCAGCAGCTCCCGGGAGAGAGGAGAGCTGTTTTTT
TRBV11-2	.	TRBD1	TRBJ2-7	CASSFGRGQRVSYEQYF	TGTGCCAGCAGCTTCGGTCGGGGACAGAGGGTTTCCTACGAGCAGTACTTC
TRBV12-1	.	.	TRBJ2-1	CASSRGGLAGESDEQFF	TGTGCCAGCAGCCGTGGGGGACTAGCGGGAGAGTCCGATGAGCAGTTCTTC
TRBV11-2	.	.	TRBJ1-1	CASSLRPGHLKNTEAFF	TGTGCCAGCAGCTTACGTCCGGGACACTTGAAGAACACTGAAGCTTTCTTT
TRBV11-2	.	.	TRBJ2-1	CASSFRTEKHEQFF	TGTGCCAGCAGCTTCCGGACAGAAAAGCATGAGCAGTTCTTC
TRBV11-2	.	TRBD2	TRBJ2-7	CASSLEREIDEQYF	TGTGCCAGCAGCTTAGAGCGGGAGATCGACGAGCAGTACTTC
TRBV27	.	TRBD1	TRBJ1-5	CASSSSRDSDGNSNQPQHF	TGTGCCAGCAGTTCGTCCCGGGACAGTGATGGAAATAGCAATCAGCCCCAGCATTTT
TRBV6-5	.	TRBD2	TRBJ2-1	CASSYVSSGNNEQFF	TGTGCCAGCAGTTACGTTTCTAGCGGGAACAATGAGCAGTTCTTC
TRBV7-8	.	TRBD1	TRBJ2-7	CASSLRLGAGTGGARCF	TGTGCCAGCAGCTTACGGTTGGGGGCCGGGACAGGGGGCGCGCGGTGCTTC
TRBV21-1	.	.	TRBJ1-1	CASPIGRVSEAFF	TGTGCCAGCCCCATCGGGAGGGTCTCTGAAGCTTTCTTT
TRBV10-3	once	TRBD2	TRBJ2-7	CAISESLAGSAYEQYF	TGTGCCATCAGTGAGTCGCTAGCGGGAAGCGCGTACGAGCAGTACTTC
TRBV29-1	.	TRBD1	TRBJ2-7	CSDSRDRADEQYF	TGCAGCGACAGCCGGGACAGGGCGGACGAGCAGTACTTC
TRBV5-6	few	.	TRBJ1-2	CASSQRGAAYGYTF	TGTGCCAGCAGCCAACGTGGGGCGGCCTATGGCTACACCTTC
TRBV18	.	.	TRBJ1-1	CASSRVEGGTEAFF	TGTGCCAGCTCACGAGTCGAGGGCGGCACTGAAGCTTTCTTT
TRBV4-3	.	TRBD2	TRBJ2-7	CASSQGMTSGVYEQYF	TGCGCCAGCAGCCAAGGAATGACTAGCGGAGTCTACGAGCAGTACTTC
TRBV7-6	.	.	TRBJ1-5	CASTAGRGAGQPQHF	TGTGCCAGCACCGCAGGGCGGGGGGCCGGTCAGCCCCAGCATTTT
TRBV7-9	.	TRBD2	TRBJ2-1	CASSLSAGGPNEQFF	TGTGCCAGCAGCTTGTCAGCGGGAGGGCCCAATGAGCAGTTCTTC
TRBV5-3	.	TRBD2	TRBJ2-5	CARSSLHSGIHQETQYF	TGTGCCAGAAGCTCCCTTCATAGCGGGATCCACCAAGAGACCCAGTACTTC
TRBV27	once	.	TRBJ2-7	CASSLSRASVTYEQYF	TGTGCCAGCAGTTTATCGAGGGCTAGCGTTACCTACGAGCAGTACTTC
TRBV19	.	TRBD1	TRBJ1-6	CASRTRTGDNSPLHF	TGTGCCAGTAGGACACGGACAGGCGATAATTCACCCCTCCACTTT
TRBV28	.	TRBD2	TRBJ2-3	CASSLLMLGEGQTDTQYF	TGTGCCAGCAGTCTTCTTATGTTGGGGGAGGGCCAGACAGATACGCAGTATTTT
TRBV11-3	.	.	TRBJ2-3	CASSLGLADTQYF	TGTGCCAGCAGCTTAGGACTCGCTGATACGCAGTATTTT
TRBV30	few	TRBD1	TRBJ1-1	CAWSRTGNTEAFF	TGTGCCTGGAGTAGGACAGGGAACACTGAAGCTTTCTTT
TRBV19	.	.	TRBJ1-5	CASSMSNNQPQHF	TGTGCCAGTAGTATGAGTAACAATCAGCCCCAGCATTTT
TRBV2	once	.	TRBJ1-3	CASSDPVNSGNTIYF	TGTGCCAGCAGTGACCCAGTCAACTCTGGAAACACCATATATTTT
TRBV7-6	.	.	TRBJ2-7	CASSLRGTDGISEQYF	TGTGCCAGCAGCTTAAGGGGGACGGACGGAATCTCCGAGCAGTACTTC
TRBV4-2	.	.	TRBJ2-3	CASSPGGGSAGDTQYF	TGTGCCAGCAGCCCAGGAGGGGGCTCTGCGGGGGATACGCAGTATTTT
TRBV4-1	.	.	TRBJ2-3	CASSRLGSGTDTQYF	TGCGCCAGCAGCCGTTTGGGGAGTGGTACAGATACGCAGTATTTT
TRBV7-3	once	.	TRBJ2-1	CASSLTGGTVSNEQFF	TGTGCCAGCAGCTTAACGGGCGGGACCGTTTCGAATGAGCAGTTCTTC
TRBV7-6	.	TRBD2	TRBJ2-2	CASSLGLNPHGGRANTGELFF	TGTGCCAGCAGCTTAGGCCTTAACCCCCACGGCGGGAGGGCGAACACCGGGGAGCTGTTTTTT
TRBV4-1	.	.	TRBJ2-5	CASRGSRDQYF	TGCGCCAGCAGGGGCTCTCGGGACCAGTACTTC
TRBV4-3	.	.	TRBJ1-5	CASSQDRRGSNQPQHF	TGCGCCAGCAGCCAAGATAGGAGGGGAAGCAATCAGCCCCAGCATTTT
TRBV7-9	.	.	TRBJ2-2	CASSPWGGANTGELFF	TGTGCCAGCAGCCCTTGGGGGGGGGCCAACACCGGGGAGCTGTTTTTT
TRBV11-2	.	.	TRBJ1-2	CASSLVPTGSYGYTF	TGTGCCAGCAGCTTAGTTCCCACAGGGAGTTATGGCTACACCTTC
TRBV21-1	.	.	TRBJ2-7	CASSNLETSGRALQWEQYF	TGTGCCAGCAGCAATCTAGAGACTAGCGGGAGGGCTTTACAATGGGAGCAGTACTTC
TRBV19	few	.	TRBJ2-1	CASQASYNEQFF	TGTGCCAGTCAAGCCTCCTACAATGAGCAGTTCTTC
TRBV5-4	.	TRBD1	TRBJ2-7	CASSGTGGLSYEQYF	TGTGCCAGCAGCGGAACAGGGGGCCTCTCCTACGAGCAGTACTTC
TRBV18	.	TRBD2	TRBJ2-1	CASSPPRLAAPHEQFF	TGTGCCAGCTCACCACCCCGTCTAGCGGCCCCCCATGAGCAGTTCTTC
TRBV15	.	.	TRBJ2-2	CATSGGVTGELFF	TGTGCCACCAGCGGCGGGGTCACCGGGGAGCTGTTTTTT
TRBV30	few	.	TRBJ2-7	CAWSYNYEQYF	TGTGCCTGGAGTTACAACTACGAGCAGTACTTC
TRBV15	.	.	TRBJ1-5	CATGGSDRISNQPQHF	TGTGCCACCGGAGGCTCAGACAGGATTAGCAATCAGCCCCAGCATTTT
TRBV5-1	.	TRBD1	TRBJ2-1	CASSLGTGGWNEQFF	TGCGCCAGCAGCTTGGGGACAGGGGGTTGGAATGAGCAGTTCTTC
TRBV4-3	.	TRBD2	TRBJ2-5	CASSQVAGERRETQYF	TGCGCCAGCAGCCAAGTAGCGGGGGAGAGAAGGGAGACCCAGTACTTC
TRBV9	.	.	TRBJ1-4	CASSRGTTPTEEKLFF	TGTGCCAGCAGCCGGGGGACTACCCCGACGGAGGAAAAACTGTTTTTT
TRBV4-1	once	.	TRBJ2-7	CASSQDSQFAFYEQYF	TGCGCCAGCAGCCAAGATTCGCAGTTTGCTTTCTACGAGCAGTACTTC
TRBV28	.	.	TRBJ2-7	CASSWEAKGLYEQYF	TGTGCCAGCAGTTGGGAAGCTAAGGGGCTCTACGAGCAGTACTTC
TRBV27	.	.	TRBJ1-1	CASSLSGGTEAFF	TGTGCCAGCAGTTTATCAGGCGGCACTGAAGCTTTCTTT
TRBV14	.	.	TRBJ1-2	CASSQDQGPISGYTF	TGTGCCAGCAGCCAAGATCAGGGGCCCATTAGCGGCTACACCTTC
TRBV18	.	TRBD2	TRBJ2-7	CASSSGTSGTPYEQYF	TGTGCCAGCTCGTCAGGGACTAGCGGGACCCCCTACGAGCAGTACTTC
TRBV15	.	.	TRBJ1-5	CATSEATYQPQHF	TGTGCCACCAGCGAGGCCACTTATCAGCCCCAGCATTTT
TRBV5-4	.	.	TRBJ2-1	CASSPFPAGLSHEQFF	TGTGCCAGCAGCCCTTTCCCAGCGGGTTTATCGCATGAGCAGTTCTTC
TRBV14	.	TRBD1	TRBJ1-2	CASSGGQGSLDLNYGYTF	TGTGCCAGCAGCGGCGGACAGGGCTCCTTAGACCTAAACTATGGCTACACCTTC
TRBV5-1	.	.	TRBJ2-7	CASSSLSYEQYF	TGCGCCAGCAGCTCCCTATCCTACGAGCAGTACTTC